Sequencing of this TCR beta chain was carried out in a study of blood T cell repertoires in COVID-19. TCRdb's copy holds only in-frame clones and misses some; the assay was immunoSEQ multiplex PCR. The table has 250,000 to 350,000 clones, roughly 87% seen once. Trimming removed 3 bases at V and 1 base at J, with 13 bases between. This CDR3 has 15 residues. Looked up from germline, CDR1 is MDHEN and CDR2 is SYDVKM. The clonotype comes from a woman aged 40 to 55 who had recovered from COVID-19. V and J are TRBV28 and TRBJ2-7, with D perhaps TRBD1 (6 bases). Sequencing input: PBMCs or T cells enriched from blood (not recorded which). The CDR3 reads CASSFKGVTSYEQYF. The CDR3 coding sequence is TGTGCCAGCAGTTTTAAGGGGGTGACGTCCTACGAGCAGTACTTC.